This TCR beta chain originates from a study of T cell repertoires in cytomegalovirus infection. Study at large: Public TCR beta signatures were indicative of both CMV infection and a matching HLA type.

This clonotype came up many times. Its antigen is unknown. Study outcomes and limitations: Within the response measured ex vivo, HLA-C-restricted CMV-specific TCR beta clonotypes were dominant. Identification of carriers of CMV plus the relevant HLA was performed using cumulative public TCR beta family frequency.

TCRdb re-called the reads through MiXCR, storing one row per CDR3 protein. This sample carries almost 550,000 distinct CDR3 sequences, more than 15% of them seen once, and the ten largest clones take more than 20%. The CDR3 has 16 amino acids. Trimming at V came to 0 bases and at J to 0 bases, leaving 3 bases not matched to a gene. The germline gives CDR1 SGHAT, CDR2 FQNNGV. The sequencing input was CD8+ T cells from PBMCs. This chain links TRBV11-2 with TRBJ2-7; TRBD2 matches 9 bases. The clonotype was recovered from a human donor in good health (CMV status not recorded). Some clones in this sample may be carry-over from other donors' samples. The CDR3 bases are TGTGCCAGCAGCTTAGAGGCAGCGGGGGGCTCCTACGAGCAGTACTTC. Translation gives CASSLEAAGGSYEQYF.